These 15 T cell receptor beta chains came from one sample sequenced in a study of T-cell memory formation after mild COVID-19. TCRdb reprocessed the 5' RACE reads via MiXCR and lists one record per CDR3 protein. This sample has about 560,000 distinct CDR3 sequences, with 20% to 25% found just once. The specimen was PBMCs or a T cell subset sorted from them (not recorded which). The receptors derive from an adult woman who had mild COVID-19 (a few samples of this study predate the infection). Cell type and time point are not known.

This clonotype came up a few times. Just one base apart from a much larger clone, this may be a read error. The V gene is TRBV7-9, the J gene TRBJ2-3; perhaps TRBD1 as D (5 bases). CDR3 length equals 16 residues. Germline CDR1 reads SEHNR; CDR2 reads FQNEAQ (reference sequence). The ends were cut back, 5 bases at V and 2 bases at J, with 17 bases in the middle. For the CDR3, the DNA is TGTGCCAGCAGCCCCCCCGGACACCCACTCACAGATACGCAGTATTTT. It encodes CASSPPGHPLTDTQYF.

This clonotype occurred a few times. The chain combines TRBV6-2 or TRBV6-3 with TRBJ2-1; 7 positions agree with TRBD2. Germline V lookup: CDR1 MNHEY, CDR2 SVGEGT. The length of the CDR3 is 16 residues. V shed 6 bases, J shed 7 bases, and the junction held 15 bases outside the gene matches. CDR3 sequence (DNA): TGTGCCAGCAGCCCCAGGGCTAGCGGACGAGTGAATGAGCAGTTCTTC. Encoded protein: CASSPRASGRVNEQFF.

V usage is TRBV11-2 and J usage is TRBJ2-3; 9 bases match TRBD2. The CDR3 loop spans 14 amino acids. The germline V gene encodes CDR1 SGHAT and CDR2 FQNNGV. Trimming took 1 base from V and 4 from J; bases not matched to a gene: 0. CDR3 region: CASSLASGADTQYF. For the CDR3, the DNA is TGTGCCAGCAGCTTAGCTAGCGGGGCAGATACGCAGTATTTT. Combining the CDR3 with reference TRBV11-2 and TRBJ2-3 gives the whole variable domain EAGVAQSPRYKIIEKRQSVAFWCNPISGHATLYWYQQILGQGPKLLIQFQNNGVVDDSQLPKDRFSAERLKGVDSTLKIQPAKLEDSAVYLCASSLASGADTQYFGPGTRLTVL.

This sequence joins TRBV5-4 and TRBJ2-7; TRBD2 matches at 11 bases. The V gene end was trimmed by 0 bases and the J gene end by 2 bases; junction bases not matched to a gene: 7. The germline V gene has CDR1 SGHNT and CDR2 YYREEE (reference sequence). The CDR3 runs to 17 residues. The CDR3 loop is CASSLARTSGPPYEQYF. In DNA, the CDR3 is TGTGCCAGCAGCTTGGCGAGGACTAGCGGGCCCCCCTACGAGCAGTACTTC.

This clonotype showed up just a few times. The CDR3 protein is CASSSTEPSYNEQFF. As DNA, the CDR3 is TGTGCCAGCAGTTCTACAGAACCCTCCTACAATGAGCAGTTCTTC. The J gene is TRBJ2-1, the V gene TRBV6-5; D remains ambiguous. The CDR3 runs 15 residues. Trimming cost V 4 bases and J 0 bases, with 10 bases left between them. CDR1 is MNHEY, CDR2 SVGAGI, per germline.

At least ten counts were recorded for this clonotype. The gene calls are TRBV19 and TRBJ1-5; D might be TRBD1 (5 bases). With 3 bases removed from V and 2 bases from J, the gap between germline ends came to 11 bases. CDR1 is LNHDA, CDR2 SQIVND, per germline (reference sequence). The CDR3 is 15 residues long. The CDR3: CASSISSGRNQPQHF. The CDR3 bases are TGTGCCAGTAGTATCAGTTCAGGGCGCAATCAGCCCCAGCATTTT.

This clonotype was counted a few times. This sequence joins TRBV7-2 and TRBJ1-5; TRBD1 agrees at 8 bases. Unmatched junction bases numbered 4, after V lost 0 bases and J lost 6 bases. Per the germline V gene, CDR1 is SGHTA and CDR2 is FQGNSA. This CDR3 region has 15 residues. The CDR3 region is CASSLATGASQPQHF. The CDR3 DNA reads TGTGCCAGCAGCTTAGCGACAGGGGCCAGTCAGCCCCAGCATTTT.

The rearrangement joins TRBV25-1 to TRBJ1-6; 9 nucleotides match TRBD1. The CDR3 covers 15 residues. Germline CDR1 is MGHDK and CDR2 is SYGVNS. V dropped 1 base and J dropped 9; count of bases not matched to a gene: 4. The CDR3 region is CASSEFTGGRSPLHF. The CDR3 nucleotides are TGTGCCAGCAGTGAATTTACAGGGGGCCGTTCACCCCTCCACTTT.

This clonotype has ten or more counts. The rearrangement joins TRBV5-1 to TRBJ1-1, with D possibly TRBD1 on 5 matching bases. Germline loops: CDR1 SGHRS, CDR2 YFSETQ. The CDR3 runs to 15 residues. V was clipped by 3 bases and J by 8 bases, with 20 bases between them. CDR3 sequence (DNA): TGCGCCAGCAGCTCCTTGAAGACAGCGACTCAAGAAGCTTTCTTT. This gives the protein CASSSLKTATQEAFF.

This clonotype was detected only once. The chain couples TRBV29-1 to TRBJ2-1, with TRBD1 matching over 8 bases. Germline V CDR1 and CDR2: SQVTM, ANQGSEA. There are 14 residues in the CDR3. Trimming at V came to 7 bases and at J to 5 bases, leaving 10 bases not matched to a gene. The CDR3, as DNA: TGCAGCGGCTGGGGGCAGGGGGCCGACAATGAGCAGTTCTTC. Amino acids: CSGWGQGADNEQFF.

The chain links TRBV11-2 to TRBJ1-2; D is unclear. V lost 7 bases to trimming and J lost 3 bases, with 9 bases between them. Germline assignment: CDR1 SGHAT and CDR2 FQNNGV. This CDR3 region has 12 residues. The CDR3 reads CASTASHYGYTF. CDR3 nucleotide sequence: TGTGCCAGCACCGCCAGCCACTATGGCTACACCTTC.

This clonotype has just a few counts. The chain combines TRBV5-6 with TRBJ2-1; D is possibly TRBD2 (6 bases). The CDR3 contains 22 residues. V gave up 0 bases and J gave up 4 bases, with 32 bases separating them. CDR1 SGHDT and CDR2 YYEEEE come from the germline V gene. CDR3 sequence reads: CASSLVWRVGDPVGFNYNEQFF. The CDR3, as DNA: TGTGCCAGCAGCTTGGTTTGGAGGGTGGGAGATCCCGTTGGGTTTAATTACAATGAGCAGTTCTTC.

This chain uses TRBV29-1 with TRBJ2-7; TRBD1 aligns across 8 bases. Germline V gene data show CDR1 as SQVTM and CDR2 as ANQGSEA. The CDR3 runs to 13 residues. V lost 3 bases to trimming and J lost 4 bases; unmatched junction nucleotides: 5. CDR3 in amino acids: CSVEQGATYEQYF. DNA of the CDR3: TGCAGCGTTGAGCAGGGGGCTACGTACGAGCAGTACTTC.

This clonotype was counted a few times. The DNA for the CDR3 is TGCAGTGCTAGAGGGCCCAGGGCCCTCGGGATCACAGATACGCAGTATTTT. This sequence encodes CSARGPRALGITDTQYF. The chain recombines TRBV20-1 with TRBJ2-3; D assignment may be TRBD1 or TRBD2 (5 bases each). Deletions cut 1 base from V and 2 bases from J, with 19 bases between. CDR3 length equals 17 residues. From germline, CDR1 is DFQATT and CDR2 SNEGSKA (reference sequence).

The gene calls are TRBV10-3 and TRBJ2-6; D is possibly TRBD2 (5 bases). This CDR3 has 14 amino acids. V was shortened by 4 bases and J by 6 bases, with 10 bases between the two germline ends. Germline V CDR1 and CDR2: ENHRY, SYGVKD. CDR3 coding DNA: TGTGCCATCAGTGTTGAGGGTGCGGCCAACGTCCTGACTTTC. This sequence encodes CAISVEGAANVLTF.